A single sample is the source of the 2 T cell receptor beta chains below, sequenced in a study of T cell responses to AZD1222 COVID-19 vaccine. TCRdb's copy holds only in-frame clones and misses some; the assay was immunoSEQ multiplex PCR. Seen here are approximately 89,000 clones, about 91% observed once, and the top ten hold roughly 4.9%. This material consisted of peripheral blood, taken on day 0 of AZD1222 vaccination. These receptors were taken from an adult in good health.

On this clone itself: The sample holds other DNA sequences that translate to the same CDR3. CDR3 nucleotides: TGTGCCAGCAGCTTAACTGGGACAACGGGAGAGACCCAGTACTTC. This sequence encodes CASSLTGTTGETQYF. The rearrangement links TRBV7-3 to TRBJ2-5; weak D call: TRBD1 (6 bases). Germline V gene data show CDR1 as SGHTA and CDR2 as FQGTGA. The CDR3 extends over 15 amino acids. Deletions cut 0 bases from V and 4 bases from J, with 12 bases between.

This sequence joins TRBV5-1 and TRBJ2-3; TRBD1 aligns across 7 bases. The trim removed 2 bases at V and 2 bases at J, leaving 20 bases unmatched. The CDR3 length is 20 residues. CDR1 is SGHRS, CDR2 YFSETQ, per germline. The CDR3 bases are TGCGCCAGCAGCTTCCCGAAGGGGACAGTGATCACGGGTTACACAGATACGCAGTATTTT. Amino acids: CASSFPKGTVITGYTDTQYF. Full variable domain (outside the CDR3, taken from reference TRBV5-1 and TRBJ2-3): KAGVTQTPRYLIKTRGQQVTLSCSPISGHRSVSWYQQTPGQGLQFLFEYFSETQRNKGNFPGRFSGRQFSNSRSEMNVSTLELGDSALYLCASSFPKGTVITGYTDTQYFGPGTRLTVL.